This T cell receptor (beta chain) was sequenced for a study of cytomegalovirus exposure and HLA in healthy donors. Background on the study: Around 190 million T cells yielded more than 90 million unique TCR beta sequences, as an earlier analysis found.

The PCR employed 60 Vbeta primers together with 13 Jbeta primers. The table came from immunoSEQ multiplex PCR; TCRdb's copy has only in-frame clones and leaves some out. This sample has some 130,000 clones; less than 85% occur once, and the top ten carry over 2.5%. Remarks on this clone: What it recognizes is unknown.

The study's findings and limits: Versus the roughly 670-donor mean, an Asian-associated ancestry cluster reportedly showed fewer N-insertions in a later analysis. What a later analysis showed was that several of the most significant clusters appeared linked to common viral pathogens.

Trimming stripped 1 base from V and 5 bases from J, with 28 bases between. Germline CDR1 SGHRS, CDR2 YFSETQ. The CDR3 covers 20 residues. V is TRBV5-1 and J is TRBJ2-1; D is possibly TRBD1 (5 bases). The origin of this receptor is a male donor in good health and CMV-seronegative. The specimen was PBMCs. In nucleotides, the CDR3 is TGCGCCAGCAGCTTGTTTCCTATTGCAGGAGTCACAGGAATTAACAATGAGCAGTTCTTC. It encodes CASSLFPIAGVTGINNEQFF.